This passage covers 16 T cell receptor beta chains from one sample sequenced in a study of cytomegalovirus exposure and HLA in healthy donors. 60 Vbeta and 13 Jbeta primers were used in PCR. Using immunoSEQ multiplex PCR, the repertoire was profiled, and TCRdb retains in-frame clones only, with some absent. This sample has over 110,000 clones, with approximately 80% found just once. Specimen: PBMCs. These receptors were taken from a male donor in good health and CMV-seronegative.

The chain is built from TRBV5-4 and TRBJ2-7; 7 bases agree with TRBD1. This CDR3 region has 15 residues. J was trimmed by 0 bases and V by 3 bases; bases with no gene match: 6. Per germline, CDR1 SGHNT and CDR2 YYREEE (reference sequence). The CDR3 bases are TGTGCCAGCAGCTCGGATTGGGACAGCTCCTACGAGCAGTACTTC. It is translated as CASSSDWDSSYEQYF.

Regarding this clone: Other DNA sequences of this sample code for an identical CDR3. The J gene is TRBJ1-1, the V gene TRBV6-5, with a tentative D call TRBD1 (6 bases). The CDR3 totals 15 residues. Deletions cut 6 bases from V and 5 bases from J, with 19 bases between. Per the germline V gene, CDR1 is MNHEY and CDR2 is SVGAGI. CDR3 amino acids: CASRLRGQSLTEAFF. The CDR3 DNA reads TGTGCCAGCAGACTCCGTGGACAGTCTCTTACTGAAGCTTTCTTT.

The chain links TRBV7-8 to TRBJ2-7; 11 positions match TRBD2. Looked up from germline, CDR1 is SGHVS and CDR2 is FQNEAQ. The V and J ends lost 5 bases and 5 bases, in that order; junction bases with no gene match: 8. CDR3 size: 15 residues. CDR3 bases: TGTGCCAGCAGCCCACTAGCGGGAGTCGACCACGAGCAGTACTTC. Its translation: CASSPLAGVDHEQYF.

The chain is built from TRBV30 and TRBJ1-3, with 9 bases that match TRBD1. This CDR3 contains 14 residues. Germline V gene data show CDR1 as GTSNPN and CDR2 as SVGIG (reference sequence). J lost 2 bases, V lost 5 bases, and 4 bases had no gene match. CDR3: CAWSQGATGNTIYF. CDR3 nucleotide sequence: TGTGCCTGGTCACAGGGGGCCACTGGAAACACCATATATTTT.

The chain carries TRBV7-8 and TRBJ1-3; D is perhaps TRBD1 (5 bases). The CDR3 is 16 amino acids. Germline V CDR1 and CDR2: SGHVS, FQNEAQ. V was trimmed by 3 bases and J by 4 bases, leaving 16 bases between them. CDR3 amino acids: CASSLQTPDIGNTIYF. As DNA, the CDR3 is TGTGCCAGCAGCTTGCAAACACCGGACATCGGAAACACCATATATTTT.

Only a few counts were recorded for this clone. The gene calls are TRBV7-3 and TRBJ2-3; 14 nucleotides match TRBD2. The CDR3 contains 18 residues. V shed 4 bases and J 2 bases; nucleotides not matched to a gene: 8. CDR1 SGHTA and CDR2 FQGTGA come from the germline V gene. CDR3 in amino acids: CASSSNRLAGGITDTQYF. The CDR3 DNA reads TGTGCCAGCAGCTCCAACCGACTAGCGGGAGGGATCACAGATACGCAGTATTTT.

This rearrangement joins TRBV4-1 to TRBJ2-7; 7 bases fit TRBD2. V trimming: 8 bases; J trimming: 4 bases; junction bases outside the gene matches: 5. This CDR3 contains 12 residues. Germline lookup yields CDR1 MGHRA and CDR2 YSYEKL. For the CDR3, the DNA is TGCGCCAGCGGCGGGAGTAGGTACGAGCAGTACTTC. This sequence encodes CASGGSRYEQYF.

The chain joins TRBV4-3 to TRBJ2-1; 7 nucleotides align to TRBD2. V shed 0 bases and J 2 bases; nucleotides not matched to a gene: 7. This CDR3 comprises 17 residues. Germline V gene lookup returns CDR1 LGHNA and CDR2 YSLEER. In DNA, the CDR3 is TGCGCCAGCAGCCAAGAAGGGGCGGGAGACCCCTACAATGAGCAGTTCTTC. The encoded protein is CASSQEGAGDPYNEQFF.

The V and J genes are TRBV7-2 and TRBJ2-2; 8 bases align to TRBD1. The ends lost 5 bases at V and 7 bases at J; junction bases unmatched: 6. CDR3 size: 14 residues. The V gene's germline CDR1 is SGHTA and CDR2 FQGNSA. CDR3 DNA: TGTGCCAGCAGCGGGCAGGGGGCTATCGGGGAGCTGTTTTTT. As protein: CASSGQGAIGELFF.

This rearrangement joins TRBV4-3 to TRBJ2-5; 8 nucleotides agree with TRBD1. From germline, CDR1 is LGHNA and CDR2 YSLEER. The V segment lost 1 base and the J segment 0 bases; nucleotides outside the gene matches: 7. This CDR3 is built from 17 residues. The CDR3 DNA follows: TGCGCCAGCAGCCAAGGTCCCGGACAGGGCTACCAAGAGACCCAGTACTTC. Translation gives CASSQGPGQGYQETQYF.

The chain uses TRBV6-5 and TRBJ1-1, with D possibly being TRBD1 (5 bases). CDR3 size: 15 residues. Germline V CDR1 and CDR2: MNHEY, SVGAGI. V lost 7 bases and J lost 4, with 19 bases in between. CDR3 loop: CASTPDIAGGTEAFF. The CDR3 DNA follows: TGTGCCAGCACCCCGGACATCGCCGGGGGCACTGAAGCTTTCTTT.

V usage is TRBV7-9 and J usage is TRBJ1-2, with 8 bases lining up with TRBD1. From germline, CDR1 is SEHNR and CDR2 FQNEAQ (reference sequence). Trimming took 3 bases from V and 4 from J; bases not matched to a gene: 4. The CDR3 runs to 14 residues. The CDR3 here is CASSLGQELYGYTF. CDR3 nucleotide sequence: TGTGCCAGCAGCTTGGGACAGGAACTCTATGGCTACACCTTC.

The chain recombines TRBV4-1 with TRBJ2-1, with TRBD1 as a possible D gene (6 bases). This CDR3 is built from 15 residues. V gave up 1 base and J gave up 3 bases, with 10 bases separating them. The germline CDR1 and CDR2 sequences are MGHRA and YSYEKL. The CDR3 here is CASSQVQGSYNEQFF. The CDR3 DNA reads TGCGCCAGCAGCCAAGTTCAGGGGAGCTACAATGAGCAGTTCTTC.

This chain connects TRBV6-5 to TRBJ2-7; a possible D gene is TRBD1 (6 bases). Germline CDR1 and CDR2: MNHEY and SVGAGI. The V end was cut by 5 bases, the J end by 4 bases, with 12 bases between. The CDR3 loop spans 13 amino acids. CDR3 sequence reads: CASSNLRGYEQYF. The CDR3 nucleotides read TGTGCCAGCAGTAATCTCAGGGGATACGAGCAGTACTTC.

As to this clone: One end of the junction does not line up with germline, which may come from a read error. The rearrangement joins TRBV7-6 to TRBJ2-7; no firm D call. CDR3 size: 11 residues. Germline V gene lookup returns CDR1 SGHVS and CDR2 FNYEAQ. The CDR3 reads CASSLTLSSNF. The CDR3 DNA reads as TGTGCCAGCAGCCTCACCCTCTCGAGTAACTTC.

This rearrangement joins TRBV2 to TRBJ2-1; the D gene is possibly TRBD1 (6 bases). V gave up 6 bases and J gave up 7 bases, with 19 bases separating them. The length of the CDR3 is 15 residues. The V gene's germline CDR1 is SNHLY and CDR2 FYNNEI. Here the CDR3 DNA reads TGTGCCAGCAGCCTGACACGTGGGGGCGGGAATGAGCAGTTCTTC. It codes for CASSLTRGGGNEQFF.